The clone carrying this T cell receptor (beta chain) has a handful of counts. The source of the sample is a study of T-cell memory formation after mild COVID-19. TCRdb independently ran MiXCR on the 5' RACE reads; one entry per CDR3 protein. The sample contains 120,000 to 150,000 distinct CDR3 sequences, 15% to 20% of which appear only once. The ends were cut back, 1 base at V and 1 base at J, with 7 bases in the middle. This CDR3 comprises 14 residues. The TCR comes from an adult woman who had mild COVID-19 (a few samples of this study predate the infection). Cell type and time point are not known. The sample taken for sequencing was PBMCs or a T cell subset sorted from them (not recorded which). The rearrangement uses TRBV12-3 or TRBV12-4 and TRBJ1-1; D gene uncertain. For the CDR3, the DNA is TGTGCCAGCAGTTTAGGGTTGGCGAACACTGAAGCTTTCTTT. This sequence encodes CASSLGLANTEAFF.